A single sample is the source of the 31 T cell receptor beta chains below, sequenced in a study of molecular identifiers for immune sequencing clone quantification. MiXCR was run by TCRdb on the PCR reads, yielding one entry per CDR3 protein. The sample has some 650,000 distinct CDR3 sequences, 15% to 20% seen once. Material: naive CD8+ T cells from blood, with Jurkat cell RNA spiked in. Specified subset: FACS-sorted CD8+CD4-CCR7+CD45RA+ naive T cells. These receptors originate from a human donor in good health. Some libraries in this study had Jurkat cell RNA spiked in.

This clonotype was counted once. It may be a read error: a sequence one base away is much more abundant. V and J are TRBV4-2 and TRBJ2-3; the D gene is possibly TRBD1 (5 bases). Per the germline V gene, CDR1 is LGHNA and CDR2 is YNFKEQ. Deletions cut 0 bases from V and 2 bases from J, with 15 bases between. The CDR3 covers 17 residues. CDR3 nucleotide sequence: TGTGCCAGCAGCCAAGATTGGACACCGCAACACACAGATACGCAGTATTTT. Encoded protein: CASSQDWTPQHTDTQYF.

For this clonotype: This could be a read error, since a much larger clone is one nucleotide away. This chain links TRBV20-1 with TRBJ2-7; tentative D call: TRBD2 (6 bases). Germline V lookup: CDR1 DFQATT, CDR2 SNEGSKA (reference sequence). The CDR3 spans 15 residues. V lost 5 bases and J lost 0, with 17 bases in between. This chain's CDR3 is CSALGTGSNSYEQYF. CDR3 sequence (DNA): TGCAGTGCTCTTGGGACTGGCAGTAACTCCTACGAGCAGTACTTC.

This chain links TRBV27 with TRBJ2-3; TRBD2 aligns across 10 bases. This CDR3 has 15 residues. From germline, CDR1 is MNHEY and CDR2 SMNVEV (reference sequence). The junction had 4 bases not matched to a gene; V was cut back by 5 bases and J by 2 bases. The CDR3 nucleotides are TGTGCCAGCAGTCAAACTAGCGGGACCACAGATACGCAGTATTTT. Translation: CASSQTSGTTDTQYF.

Many counts were recorded for this clonotype. This chain uses TRBV7-9 with TRBJ2-3; 10 positions match TRBD1. Trimming cost V 5 bases and J 1 base; bases outside gene matches: 27. Germline V gene sequence: CDR1 SEHNR, CDR2 FQNEAQ (reference sequence). This CDR3 comprises 23 residues. CDR3 nucleotide sequence: TGTGCCAGCAGCGTTCAACCGGGACAGGGGATAAAAAAACTCAAACCGGGCACAGATACGCAGTATTTT. It yields the protein CASSVQPGQGIKKLKPGTDTQYF.

This clonotype was seen ten or more times. This chain joins TRBV11-3 and TRBJ2-3; D is ambiguous. CDR1 is SGHNT, CDR2 YENEEA, per germline. V was clipped by 5 bases and J by 10 bases, with 16 bases between them. The CDR3 contains 13 residues. The CDR3, as DNA: TGTGCCAGCAGCCCCCTGGGGTCCCAGGCGCAGTATTTT. It specifies CASSPLGSQAQYF. The whole variable domain, filled in from reference TRBV11-3 and TRBJ2-3, reads EAGVVQSPRYKIIEKKQPVAFWCNPISGHNTLYWYLQNLGQGPELLIRYENEEAVDDSQLPKDRFSAERLKGVDSTLKIQPAELGDSAVYLCASSPLGSQAQYFGPGTRLTVL.

This clonotype appeared many times. The chain joins TRBV5-5 to TRBJ2-7; either TRBD1 or TRBD2 may supply D (6 bases each). V was cut by 4 bases and J by 2 bases, with 19 bases left in between. The CDR3 length is 16 residues. CDR1 is SGHKS and CDR2 is YYEKEE in the germline V gene (reference sequence). DNA for the CDR3: TGTGCCAGCAGCGGAGGGGGACAAATCCCACCCTACGAGCAGTACTTC. Encoded protein: CASSGGGQIPPYEQYF.

This clonotype was detected ten times or more. The V call is TRBV9, the J call TRBJ1-5, with TRBD1 matching over 8 bases. In germline, CDR1 is SGDLS, CDR2 YYNGEE. This CDR3 spans 14 amino acids. Trimming cost V 4 bases and J 5 bases; bases outside gene matches: 5. This chain's CDR3 is CASSPTGADQPQHF. As DNA, the CDR3 is TGTGCCAGCAGCCCGACAGGGGCGGATCAGCCCCAGCATTTT. Full variable domain (missing parts from reference TRBV9 and TRBJ1-5): DSGVTQTPKHLITATGQRVTLRCSPRSGDLSVYWYQQSLDQGLQFLIQYYNGEERAKGNILERFSAQQFPDLHSELNLSSLELGDSALYFCASSPTGADQPQHFGDGTRLSIL.

This clonotype was detected ten times or more. The chain combines TRBV29-1 with TRBJ1-6, with 11 bases aligning to TRBD1. Unmatched junction bases numbered 6, after V lost 7 bases and J lost 10 bases. This CDR3 region has 13 residues. Germline lookup yields CDR1 SQVTM and CDR2 ANQGSEA. This CDR3 is CSARTGGGSPLHF. CDR3 sequence (DNA): TGCAGCGCCCGGACAGGGGGCGGATCACCCCTCCACTTT.

About this clonotype: With a much larger clone just one base away, this may be a read error. The rearrangement joins TRBV12-5 to TRBJ2-3; 8 nucleotides match TRBD2. V shed 3 bases, J shed 4 bases, and the junction held 12 bases outside the gene matches. This CDR3 spans 17 amino acids. Germline V gives CDR1 LGHNT, CDR2 FRNRAP. Here the CDR3 reads CASGFEVGGRSADTQYF. CDR3 nucleotide sequence: TGTGCTAGTGGTTTTGAAGTTGGCGGGAGGTCTGCAGATACGCAGTATTTT.

This clonotype was seen a few times. The rearrangement joins TRBV4-2 to TRBJ1-3; 7 nucleotides line up with TRBD1. Germline CDR1 and CDR2: LGHNA and YNFKEQ. J was trimmed by 0 bases and V by 1 base; bases with no gene match: 6. CDR3 length: 17 amino acids. The CDR3 region is CASSQVGDSTSGNTIYF. For the CDR3, the DNA is TGTGCCAGCAGCCAAGTAGGGGACAGCACCTCTGGAAACACCATATATTTT.

With regard to this clonotype: A much larger clone differs by one base, so this may be a read error. The chain is built from TRBV6-2 or TRBV6-3 and TRBJ1-1; D gene ambiguous. CDR3 size: 15 residues. CDR1 MNHEY and CDR2 SVGEGT come from the germline V gene. The CDR3: CASSYVASMNTEAVF. The CDR3 DNA follows: TGTGCCAGCAGTTACGTCGCCAGTATGAACACTGAAGCTGTCTTT.

This clonotype was counted ten times or more. The chain has TRBV4-3 and TRBJ2-7; a possible D gene is TRBD2 (6 bases). The length of the CDR3 is 15 residues. V was clipped by 0 bases and J by 4 bases, with 13 bases between them. CDR1 is LGHNA, CDR2 YSLEER, per germline. CDR3 in amino acids: CASSQDGGMAYEQYF. In DNA, the CDR3 is TGCGCCAGCAGCCAAGATGGCGGGATGGCATACGAGCAGTACTTC.

Regarding this clonotype: Given a much more abundant clone one base away, this may be a read error. The V and J genes are TRBV13 and TRBJ2-3, with D perhaps matching TRBD1 or TRBD2 (6 bases each). CDR1 and CDR2 from the germline V gene are PRHDT and FYEKMQ (reference sequence). The CDR3 loop spans 18 amino acids. The CDR3 DNA reads as TGTGCCAGCAGCCCCGGACTAACACTCCTGGGACACACAGATACGCCGTATTTT. This translates into CASSPGLTLLGHTDTPYF.

This clonotype has a count of ten or more. The chain employs TRBV9 and TRBJ1-1, with a weak D call TRBD1 (5 bases). The V gene's germline CDR1 is SGDLS and CDR2 YYNGEE. With 2 bases removed from V and 6 bases from J, the gap between germline ends came to 17 bases. The CDR3 runs 15 residues. The CDR3, as DNA: TGTGCCAGCAGCGTGGGCCCCCCGGGGGTGTCTGAAGCTTTCTTT. Its protein is CASSVGPPGVSEAFF. Full variable domain (missing parts from reference TRBV9 and TRBJ1-1): DSGVTQTPKHLITATGQRVTLRCSPRSGDLSVYWYQQSLDQGLQFLIQYYNGEERAKGNILERFSAQQFPDLHSELNLSSLELGDSALYFCASSVGPPGVSEAFFGQGTRLTVV.

This clonotype has only a few counts. The V gene is TRBV12-3 or TRBV12-4, the J gene TRBJ1-1; D perhaps matches TRBD1 (6 bases). The CDR3 consists of 14 residues. The V end was cut by 4 bases, the J end by 3 bases, with 12 bases between. This CDR3 is CASSWAPGDTEAFF. Written as DNA, the CDR3 is TGTGCCAGCAGTTGGGCACCAGGGGACACTGAAGCTTTCTTT.

This clonotype was seen ten or more times. V and J are TRBV30 and TRBJ2-5; D may be TRBD2 (6 bases). From germline, CDR1 is GTSNPN and CDR2 SVGIG (reference sequence). V lost 2 bases and J 4 bases, leaving 11 bases between the germline ends. The CDR3 is made up of 13 amino acids. CDR3 in amino acids: CAWSTGERETQYF. The DNA for the CDR3 is TGTGCCTGGAGTACGGGAGAGAGAGAGACCCAGTACTTC.

The table lists this clonotype with many counts. CDR3 coding DNA: TGTGCCAGCAGCCCTCGCAATGAGCAGTTCTTC. As protein: CASSPRNEQFF. The rearrangement uses TRBV7-8 and TRBJ2-1; D gene ambiguous. The CDR3 has 11 amino acids. Trimming removed 5 bases at V and 6 bases at J, with 5 bases between. CDR1 is SGHVS, CDR2 FQNEAQ, per germline.

This clonotype appeared a few times. The chain has TRBV20-1 and TRBJ2-1, with no clear D. V dropped 5 bases and J dropped 3 bases, with 17 bases sitting between them. This CDR3 has 15 amino acids. The V gene's germline CDR1 is DFQATT and CDR2 SNEGSKA (reference sequence). CDR3 DNA: TGCAGTGCTGCCGCCGGGTCTTCCTACTACAATGAGCAGTTCTTC. Protein: CSAAAGSSYYNEQFF.

This clonotype came up many times. The gene calls are TRBV19 and TRBJ1-5; 9 nucleotides match TRBD1. J gave up 6 bases and V 3 bases, and 6 bases lay outside the gene matches. The CDR3 contains 15 residues. CDR1 is LNHDA and CDR2 is SQIVND in the germline V gene (reference sequence). Written as DNA, the CDR3 is TGTGCCAGTAGTATCTTAACAGGGGGCTTTCAGCCCCAGCATTTT. Translated: CASSILTGGFQPQHF.

V is TRBV11-2 and J is TRBJ2-3; 10 bases line up with TRBD2. V lost 0 bases, J lost 1 base, and 7 bases stayed unmatched. Germline V gene sequence: CDR1 SGHAT, CDR2 FQNNGV. The CDR3 is 18 residues long. CDR3 bases: TGTGCCAGCAGCTTAGATCTAGGGCTAGCGGGAGGCACAGATACGCAGTATTTT. Translation: CASSLDLGLAGGTDTQYF.

There are many counts of this clonotype. The chain combines TRBV19 with TRBJ2-6; D is uncertain. This CDR3 has 14 amino acids. Trimming cost V 6 bases and J 2 bases, with 8 bases left between them. From germline, CDR1 is LNHDA and CDR2 SQIVND (reference sequence). The CDR3 sequence: CASSPPAGANVLTF. The CDR3 DNA is TGTGCCAGTAGCCCCCCAGCTGGGGCCAACGTCCTGACTTTC.

This clonotype was counted between two and nine times. The chain links TRBV10-3 to TRBJ2-5; 13 positions agree with TRBD2. The CDR3 runs to 16 residues. J gave up 2 bases and V 4 bases, and 4 bases lay outside the gene matches. Germline values: CDR1 ENHRY, CDR2 SYGVKD. CDR3 region: CAISVGTSGTQETQYF. The CDR3 nucleotides read TGTGCCATCAGTGTCGGGACTAGCGGGACTCAAGAGACCCAGTACTTC.

This clonotype occurred a few times. A clone one base away is much larger, so this may be a read error. V usage is TRBV6-2 or TRBV6-3 and J usage is TRBJ2-3; D perhaps matches TRBD2 (6 bases). V lost 5 bases, J lost 6 bases, and 21 bases lay in between. Germline CDR1 reads MNHEY; CDR2 reads SVGEGT. The CDR3 is 16 amino acids. The CDR3 nucleotides read TGTGCCAGCAGTCCATGGGACGGGGGATCCGAGGATACGCAGTATTTT. This sequence encodes CASSPWDGGSEDTQYF.

This clonotype appeared many times. V usage is TRBV20-1 and J usage is TRBJ1-4; a possible D gene is TRBD1 (5 bases). V dropped 0 bases and J dropped 0 bases, with 11 bases sitting between them. Germline V lookup: CDR1 DFQATT, CDR2 SNEGSKA (reference sequence). The CDR3 sequence is 16 residues long. CDR3 bases: TGCAGTGCTAGAGATCGTCAGGGAGCAACTAATGAAAAACTGTTTTTT. Amino acids: CSARDRQGATNEKLFF.

The rearrangement joins TRBV19 to TRBJ1-5; no reliable D call. This CDR3 is built from 15 residues. Germline CDR1 is LNHDA and CDR2 is SQIVND (reference sequence). Trimming removed 2 bases from V and 0 bases from J, with 8 bases in between. Written as DNA, the CDR3 is TGTGCCAGTAGTATACAGAAGTATAGCAATCAGCCCCAGCATTTT. Its protein product is CASSIQKYSNQPQHF.

In this sample, this clonotype turned up a few times. V gene TRBV6-5 combines with J gene TRBJ2-7; D assignment may be TRBD1 or TRBD2 (5 bases each). Germline V CDR1 and CDR2: MNHEY, SVGAGI. V was trimmed by 1 base and J by 2 bases, leaving 18 bases between them. The CDR3 extends over 17 amino acids. This chain's CDR3 is CASSYFGTPVSPYEQYF. The CDR3 coding sequence is TGTGCCAGCAGTTACTTCGGGACCCCCGTTTCACCCTACGAGCAGTACTTC.

This clonotype was detected a few times. This sequence joins TRBV19 and TRBJ2-1; no clear D. CDR3 size: 12 residues. The germline V gene encodes CDR1 LNHDA and CDR2 SQIVND (reference sequence). V was shortened by 1 base and J by 15 bases, with 13 bases between the two germline ends. The CDR3 DNA reads as TGTGCCAGTAGTATAGGTGGGCTGAATCCGTTCTTC. Protein sequence: CASSIGGLNPFF. Together with reference TRBV19 and TRBJ2-1, the CDR3 gives the full variable domain: DGGITQSPKYLFRKEGQNVTLSCEQNLNHDAMYWYRQDPGQGLRLIYYSQIVNDFQKGDIAEGYSVSREKKESFPLTVTSAQKNPTAFYLCASSIGGLNPFFGPGTRLTVL.

This clonotype has at least ten counts. The chain joins TRBV29-1 to TRBJ2-2, with 7 nucleotides matching TRBD1. The length of the CDR3 is 12 residues. The V gene's germline CDR1 is SQVTM and CDR2 ANQGSEA. The J segment lost 6 bases and the V segment lost 6 bases, leaving 4 bases of the junction unmatched. The CDR3, as DNA: TGCAGCGTACAGGGGCAGGCCGGGGAGCTGTTTTTT. Residues: CSVQGQAGELFF.

At least ten counts were recorded for this clonotype. This chain connects TRBV6-2 or TRBV6-3 to TRBJ1-5; D gene ambiguous. Trimming pared 2 bases from V and 1 base from J, leaving 9 bases between. Per germline, CDR1 MNHEY and CDR2 SVGEGT. The CDR3 has 15 residues. CDR3 DNA: TGTGCCAGCAGTTACAGCCAGAGCAGCAATCAGCCCCAGCATTTT. This sequence encodes CASSYSQSSNQPQHF.

This clonotype has a count of ten or more. The gene calls are TRBV6-6 and TRBJ2-3; D remains unclear. CDR1 is MNHNY and CDR2 is SVGAGI in the germline V gene (reference sequence). The ends were cut back, 5 bases at V and 2 bases at J, with 14 bases in the middle. CDR3 length: 15 amino acids. CDR3 in amino acids: CASSILLGPTDTQYF. CDR3 DNA: TGTGCCAGCAGTATTCTGTTGGGTCCCACAGATACGCAGTATTTT.

This clonotype was counted between two and nine times. The rearrangement joins TRBV5-6 to TRBJ2-3; D is unresolved. CDR3 length equals 11 residues. V dropped 3 bases and J dropped 5 bases, with 4 bases sitting between them. Germline V gene data show CDR1 as SGHDT and CDR2 as YYEEEE. Here the CDR3 DNA reads TGTGCCAGCAGCTGGCAAGATACGCAGTATTTT. This codes for CASSWQDTQYF.